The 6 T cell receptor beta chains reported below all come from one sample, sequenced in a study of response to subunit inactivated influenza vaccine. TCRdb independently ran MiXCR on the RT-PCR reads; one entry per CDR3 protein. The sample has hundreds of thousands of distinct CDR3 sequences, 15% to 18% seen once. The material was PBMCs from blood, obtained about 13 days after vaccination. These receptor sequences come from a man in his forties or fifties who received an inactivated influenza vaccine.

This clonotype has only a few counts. The CDR3 sequence: CASSAISGRSYEQYF. The CDR3, as DNA: TGTGCCAGCAGTGCTATTAGCGGGAGGTCCTACGAGCAGTACTTC. The rearrangement links TRBV2 to TRBJ2-7; 10 bases map to TRBD2. This CDR3 contains 15 residues. With V trimmed by 4 bases and J by 1 base, 4 bases remained unmatched. Per germline, CDR1 SNHLY and CDR2 FYNNEI. Looking up the rest from reference TRBV2 and TRBJ2-7 gives the full variable domain: EPEVTQTPSHQVTQMGQEVILRCVPISNHLYFYWYRQILGQKVEFLVSFYNNEISEKSEIFDDQFSVERPDGSNFTLKIRSTKLEDSAMYFCASSAISGRSYEQYFGPGTRLTVT.

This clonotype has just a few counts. CDR3 sequence (DNA): TGTGCCAGCTCACCCCTTAGCGGGAAGGTCGAGACCCAGTACTTC. The encoded protein is CASSPLSGKVETQYF. This chain joins TRBV18 and TRBJ2-5; TRBD2 agrees at 8 bases. The junction had 8 bases not matched to a gene; V was cut back by 3 bases and J by 5 bases. Germline V gene data show CDR1 as KGHSH and CDR2 as LQKENI. This CDR3 comprises 15 residues.

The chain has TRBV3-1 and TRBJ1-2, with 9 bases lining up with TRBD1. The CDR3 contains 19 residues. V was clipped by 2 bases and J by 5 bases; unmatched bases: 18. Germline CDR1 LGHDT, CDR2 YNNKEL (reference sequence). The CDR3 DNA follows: TGTGCCAGCAGCCAACAATTGGGACAGGGACCCCGTCCCGTTTATGGCTACACCTTC. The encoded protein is CASSQQLGQGPRPVYGYTF. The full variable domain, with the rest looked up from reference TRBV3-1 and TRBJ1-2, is DTAVSQTPKYLVTQMGNDKSIKCEQNLGHDTMYWYKQDSKKFLKIMFSYNNKELIINETVPNRFSPKSPDKAHLNLHINSLELGDSAVYFCASSQQLGQGPRPVYGYTFGSGTRLTVV.

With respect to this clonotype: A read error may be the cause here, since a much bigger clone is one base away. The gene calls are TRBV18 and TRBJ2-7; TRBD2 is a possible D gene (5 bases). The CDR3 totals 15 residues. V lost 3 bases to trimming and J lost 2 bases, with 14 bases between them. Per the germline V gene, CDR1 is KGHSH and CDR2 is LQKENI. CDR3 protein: CASSPPIGITYEQYF. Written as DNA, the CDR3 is TGTGCCAGCTCACCGCCTATCGGGATTACCTACGAGCAGTACTTC.

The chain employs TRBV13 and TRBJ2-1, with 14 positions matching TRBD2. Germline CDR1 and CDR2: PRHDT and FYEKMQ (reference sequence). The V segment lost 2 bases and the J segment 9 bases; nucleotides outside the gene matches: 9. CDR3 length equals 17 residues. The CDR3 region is CASSLRGTSGSLAEQFF. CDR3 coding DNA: TGTGCCAGCAGCTTAAGAGGGACTAGCGGGAGTCTCGCTGAGCAGTTCTTC.

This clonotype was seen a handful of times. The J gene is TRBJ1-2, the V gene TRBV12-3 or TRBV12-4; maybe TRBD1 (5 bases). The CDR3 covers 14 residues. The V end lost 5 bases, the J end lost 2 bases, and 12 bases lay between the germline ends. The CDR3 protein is CASSTGPSNYGYTF. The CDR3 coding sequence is TGTGCCAGCAGTACGGGACCGAGCAACTATGGCTACACCTTC.